These T cell receptor beta chains were read from a single sample in a study of CD8 T cells in ankylosing spondylitis. From the 5' RACE reads, TCRdb called clonotypes with MiXCR, one entry per CDR3 protein. This table has over 450,000 distinct CDR3 sequences, about 12% appearing once. Sequencing was carried out using blood, either unsorted or a sorted T cell fraction (not recorded which). These receptors were collected from a male donor with ankylosing spondylitis. CDR3s include the opening cysteine and the closing phenylalanine or tryptophan. The D gene is left open where the match is weak. Part of the rows lack a size; the others show once, few, many or a class for expanded clones.

many NA TRBJ1-1 TRBV12-3/TRBV12-4 TGTGCCAGCAATTTTGGGACTCCAGGGACTGAAGCTTTCTTT CASNFGTPGTEAFF
NA NA TRBJ2-1 TRBV10-3 TGTGCCATCAGTGAGGGCCGATCCAGAGGCAATGAGCAGTTCTTC CAISEGRSRGNEQFF
NA NA TRBJ1-2 TRBV7-9 TGTGCCAGCAGCCCCCCCGCAAACTCATACCTTAACTATGGCTACACCTTC CASSPPANSYLNYGYTF
few NA TRBJ1-1 TRBV12-3/TRBV12-4 TGTGCCAGCAGTTTAAACGAGGGGACTGAAGCTTTCTTT CASSLNEGTEAFF
few NA TRBJ2-1 TRBV2 TGTGCCAGCAGTCTAACCGCCACTGGAATTTACAATGAGCAGTTCTTC CASSLTATGIYNEQFF
NA TRBD1 TRBJ2-5 TRBV13 TGTGCCAGCAGCTTAGGGGGGACAGGGCGAGAGACCCAGTACTTC CASSLGGTGRETQYF
many NA TRBJ1-2 TRBV7-2 TGTGCCAGCAGCTTAGGGGGCGGGGGTAACTATGGCTACACCTTC CASSLGGGGNYGYTF
few NA TRBJ1-1 TRBV24-1 TGTGCCACCAGTGCCAACGGAAACACTGAAGCTTTCTTT CATSANGNTEAFF
many TRBD1 TRBJ2-2 TRBV12-3/TRBV12-4 TGTGCCAGCAGTTTAGGGTGGGACAGGGGCAACACCGGGGAGCTGTTTTTT CASSLGWDRGNTGELFF
NA NA TRBJ1-1 TRBV7-9 TGTGCCAGCAGCTCCCCCGGAGACACTGAAGCTTTCTTT CASSSPGDTEAFF
few NA TRBJ1-2 TRBV20-1 TGCAGTGCTAGAGATCGCCGGGGAGGCTATGGCTACACCTTC CSARDRRGGYGYTF
few NA TRBJ2-3 TRBV11-3 TGTGCCAGCAGCCTAGGACTATCAGCAGATACGCAGTATTTT CASSLGLSADTQYF
few NA TRBJ2-2 TRBV5-1 TGCGCCAGCAGCTTGCGGTGGAGGGTCGGAGCCGGGGAGCTGTTTTTT CASSLRWRVGAGELFF
NA NA TRBJ2-7 TRBV6-2/TRBV6-3 TGTGCCAGCAGCCCCGACGGCTTCTACGAGCAGTACTTC CASSPDGFYEQYF
NA TRBD2 TRBJ2-1 TRBV20-1 TGCAGTGCCCTCGAAGCTAGCGGAGATTACAATGAGCAGTTCTTC CSALEASGDYNEQFF
few NA TRBJ1-2 TRBV29-1 TGCAGCGTTGAAACGGAACCCTATGGCTACACCTTC CSVETEPYGYTF
few TRBD1 TRBJ2-1 TRBV12-5 TGTGCTAGTGGTTTTGGTTGGGTGGGGACAGGGGACAATGAGCAGTTCTTC CASGFGWVGTGDNEQFF
NA NA TRBJ2-5 TRBV5-1 TGCGCCAGCAGTCCCCTGAGAGGGCAAGAGACCCAGTACTTC CASSPLRGQETQYF
NA TRBD2 TRBJ2-1 TRBV3-1 TGTGCCAGCAGCCCTCAATCCGGGACTAGCGGGGTCGCCAGCCGTGAGCAGTTCTTC CASSPQSGTSGVASREQFF
few NA TRBJ1-4 TRBV30 TGTGCCTGGAGTGGTAACAGCTTTAATGAAAAACTGTTTTTT CAWSGNSFNEKLFF
few NA TRBJ2-1 TRBV3-1 TGTGCCAGCAGCCCTAGGGTTTCCCCTTACAATGAGCAGTTCTTC CASSPRVSPYNEQFF
few NA TRBJ1-1 TRBV12-3/TRBV12-4 TGTGCCAGCAGTTTATCAGGGGTTTACACTGAAGCTTTCTTT CASSLSGVYTEAFF
NA NA TRBJ1-2 TRBV15 TGTGCCACCAGCAGAGAGACAGGACGCTATGGCTACACCTTC CATSRETGRYGYTF
few NA TRBJ1-1 TRBV7-9 TGTGCCAGCACCTTTACGAACACTGAAGCTTTCTTT CASTFTNTEAFF
few TRBD1 TRBJ2-3 TRBV30 TGTGCCTGGAGCCGGGACAGGCAAAACACAGATACGCAGTATTTT CAWSRDRQNTDTQYF
NA NA TRBJ2-5 TRBV6-4 TGTGCCAGCAGTGACTCTGGCGTGCAAGAGACCCAGTACTTC CASSDSGVQETQYF
few NA TRBJ1-4 TRBV4-1 TGCGCCAGCAGCCAAGTGGGGGGCCAGGAAAAACTGTTTTTT CASSQVGGQEKLFF
few TRBD2 TRBJ2-7 TRBV20-1 TGCAGTGCTGCAGCGGGAGTCGGCATCTACGAGCAGTACTTC CSAAAGVGIYEQYF
few NA TRBJ2-5 TRBV14 TGTGCCAGCAGCCAGCCAGGGAGAGAGACCCAGTACTTC CASSQPGRETQYF
NA NA TRBJ1-1 TRBV4-2 TGTGCCAGCAGCCAAGATGGGGAGAGGGCTGAAGCTTTCTTT CASSQDGERAEAFF
few TRBD2 TRBJ2-1 TRBV10-3 TGTGCCATCAGTGAGTCGAGGGCGGGAGTTAACAATGAGCAGTTCTTC CAISESRAGVNNEQFF
many NA TRBJ1-1 TRBV12-3/TRBV12-4 TGTGCCAGCAGTTTTGGGGCTTCCAGGGCAAACACTGAAGCTTTCTTT CASSFGASRANTEAFF
few NA TRBJ2-1 TRBV11-2 TGTGCCAGCAGCTTGCCGGGGGAAGGCGAGCAGTTCTTC CASSLPGEGEQFF
many TRBD1 TRBJ1-5 TRBV2 TGTGCCAGCAGTGGATCGGCAGGGGGGTTGTACAATCAGCCCCAGCATTTT CASSGSAGGLYNQPQHF
few NA TRBJ2-1 TRBV3-1 TGTGCCAGCAGAAAAGGGGGGGGACTTCTTCAGCAGTTCTTC CASRKGGGLLQQFF
NA TRBD2 TRBJ2-7 TRBV5-1 TGCGCCAGCAGCTTAGAGCCGGGACTAGCCTCCTACGAGCAGTACTTC CASSLEPGLASYEQYF
few TRBD2 TRBJ2-1 TRBV7-9 TGTGCCAGCAAGGCGGGAGAATACAATGAGCAGTTCTTC CASKAGEYNEQFF
few NA TRBJ2-7 TRBV7-2 TGTGCCAGCAGTTTTACAGGGATCAGCGAGCAGTACTTC CASSFTGISEQYF
many NA TRBJ2-7 TRBV27 TGTGCCAGCAGCCCCAAGGGGTCCGGGGCCTACGAGCAGTACTTC CASSPKGSGAYEQYF
NA TRBD1 TRBJ2-1 TRBV7-8 TGTGCCAGCAGCTTAGTGGTAGGGGGCGCATTTAGCAATGAGCAGTTCTTC CASSLVVGGAFSNEQFF
few NA TRBJ1-1 TRBV5-1 TGCGCCAGCAGCTCGAGCTCAGGGTTTGAAGCTTTCTTT CASSSSSGFEAFF
NA TRBD1 TRBJ1-3 TRBV7-2 TGTGCCAGCAGCTTCTCTCGGGGACAGGGACACACCATATATTTT CASSFSRGQGHTIYF
few NA TRBJ2-3 TRBV20-1 TGCAGTGCTAGAATGGGGCATACGCAGTATTTT CSARMGHTQYF
NA TRBD2 TRBJ2-7 TRBV3-1 TGTGCCAGCAGCCAAGAAAAGCTAGCGGGACAGTCCTACGAGCAGTACTTC CASSQEKLAGQSYEQYF
few NA TRBJ2-4 TRBV5-1 TGCGCCAGCAGGTGGGGGGAGCGGTACATTCAGTACTTC CASRWGERYIQYF
few TRBD2 TRBJ2-1 TRBV25-1 TGTGCCAGCAGTCCGACTAGCGGGCTCTACAATGAGCAGTTCTTC CASSPTSGLYNEQFF
NA TRBD2 TRBJ2-1 TRBV20-1 TGCAGTGCTAGGCGGGAGGTCTACAATGAGCAGTTCTTC CSARREVYNEQFF
many NA TRBJ2-1 TRBV21-1 TGTGCCAGCAGCAAAGAGACGGGAGGGCCCTACAATGAGCAGTTCTTC CASSKETGGPYNEQFF
few NA TRBJ2-2 TRBV2 TGTGCCAGCAGACCTACGAACACCGGGGAGCTGTTTTTT CASRPTNTGELFF
few NA TRBJ1-1 TRBV29-1 TGCAGCGTCGACAGCAACACTGAAGCTTTCTTT CSVDSNTEAFF
few NA TRBJ1-1 TRBV27 TGTGCCAGCAGTCCCCCCGGGCAGGGGACGTCGCAGAACACTGAAGCTTTCTTT CASSPPGQGTSQNTEAFF